A selection of T cell receptor beta chains follows, all from one sample in a study of regulatory T cells in long-lasting Graves disease. TCRdb redid the calling of the multiplex PCR reads with MiXCR, one entry per CDR3 protein. The sample comprises roughly 500,000 distinct CDR3 sequences, around a fifth of which are singletons, and roughly 14% rests with the top ten. The sequenced sample was peripheral blood mononuclear cells (PBMCs), obtained when the disease was refractory, from a patient treated with antithyroid drugs. All receptors derive from a female donor with Graves disease. The CDR3 runs from the conserved cysteine through the conserved F or W. The D gene is left open where the match is weak. Rows may omit the clone size; those that give it use once, few, many or a size class.

CDR3 protein	CDR3 DNA	clone size	D gene	J gene	V gene
CASSLRSPDTQYF	TGTGCCAGCAGTTTGCGGTCCCCAGATACGCAGTATTTT	many	-	TRBJ2-3	TRBV28
CASSFSTSHYEQYFGPDYGYTF	-	-	-	TRBJ1-2	TRBV27
CASSQDRSGNTIYF	TGTGCCAGCAGCCAAGATCGCTCTGGAAACACCATATATTTT	-	-	TRBJ1-3	TRBV3-2
CASSQAAGDGYTF	TGTGCCAGCAGCCAAGCGGCGGGTGATGGCTACACCTTC	many	-	TRBJ1-2	TRBV3-1
CSAAILGGQGVEQYF	TGCAGTGCTGCTATTCTAGGGGGACAGGGAGTCGAGCAGTACTTC	many	TRBD1	TRBJ2-7	TRBV20-1
CASSSGTGASKNIQYF	TGTGCCAGCAGCTCCGGGACAGGGGCGTCCAAAAACATTCAGTACTTC	few	TRBD1	TRBJ2-4	TRBV7-2
CSASRQGANHEQYF	TGCAGTGCTAGCCGACAGGGGGCTAACCACGAGCAGTACTTC	-	TRBD1	TRBJ2-7	TRBV20-1
CASSYREGEAFF	TGTGCCAGCAGTTATAGGGAAGGCGAAGCTTTCTTT	many	-	TRBJ1-1	TRBV2
CSVGMNTEAFF	TGCAGCGTTGGAATGAACACTGAAGCTTTCTTT	many	-	TRBJ1-1	TRBV29-1
CASGLVLFPRRSDYSPLHF	TGTGCTAGTGGTTTGGTACTCTTTCCCCGTCGATCCGATTATTCACCCCTCCACTTT	many	-	TRBJ1-6	TRBV12-5
CASSVTTNTEAFF	TGCGCCAGCAGCGTTACGACAAACACTGAAGCTTTCTTT	few	-	TRBJ1-1	TRBV5-1
CASSFGQGGNQPQHF	TGTGCCAGCAGCTTCGGACAGGGGGGCAATCAGCCCCAGCATTTT	few	TRBD1	TRBJ1-5	TRBV7-9
CASSLGGLTGELFF	TGTGCCAGCAGCTTAGGAGGGCTCACCGGGGAGCTGTTTTTT	few	-	TRBJ2-2	TRBV7-9
CASSPLQNQPQHF	TGTGCCAGCAGCCCACTACAGAATCAGCCCCAGCATTTT	many	-	TRBJ1-5	TRBV6-1
CASSLDSGEKTYEQYF	TGTGCCAGCAGCTTGGACAGCGGCGAAAAAACCTACGAGCAGTACTTC	-	-	TRBJ2-7	TRBV11-1
CASRRFRADTEAFF	TGTGCCAGCAGAAGGTTCAGGGCGGACACTGAAGCTTTCTTT	many	-	TRBJ1-1	TRBV27
CASSQEGSYNEQFF	TGTGCCAGCAGCCAAGAAGGGTCCTACAATGAGCAGTTCTTC	many	-	TRBJ2-1	TRBV3-1
CAISESSGGEETQYF	TGTGCCATCAGTGAGAGTAGCGGGGGGGAAGAGACCCAGTACTTC	once	TRBD2	TRBJ2-5	TRBV10-3
CASSYPGDGYGYTF	TGTGCCAGCAGTTACCCCGGGGACGGCTATGGCTACACCTTC	few	-	TRBJ1-2	TRBV6-2/TRBV6-3
CASSPPAPLEQYF	TGTGCCAGCAGCCCTCCTGCTCCCCTCGAGCAGTACTTC	many	-	TRBJ2-7	TRBV28
CAWSLADYNEQFF	TGTGCCTGGAGTTTAGCGGATTACAATGAGCAGTTCTTC	few	-	TRBJ2-1	TRBV30